These 20 T cell receptor beta chains were sequenced from one sample in a study of Ad26.COV2.S vaccination and SARS-CoV-2 variants. Assay: immunoSEQ multiplex PCR; the TCRdb copy retains only in-frame clones and omits some. The sample has some 460,000 clones, 89% seen once. Treatment reported: roughly 19 received Ad26.COV2.S at low or high dose, single or two shots; about 5 received placebo; per-sample allocation not given. After the first vaccine or placebo injection, samples were drawn on day 63. Material: peripheral blood, obtained in a trial of Ad26.COV2.S vaccine versus placebo. The receptors here all came from a person between 18 and 65 years old who received the Ad26.COV2.S COVID-19 vaccine or a placebo.

The chain carries TRBV3-1 (or the pseudogene TRBV3-2) and TRBJ2-1, with 11 bases identical to TRBD2. The CDR3 is 16 residues long. Germline loops: CDR1 LGHDT, CDR2 YNNKEL (reference sequence). V was clipped by 4 bases and J by 6 bases; unmatched bases: 8. This CDR3 reads CASSRLAGKGINEQFF. CDR3 DNA: TGTGCCAGCAGCCGACTAGCGGGGAAAGGGATCAATGAGCAGTTCTTC.

V and J are TRBV19 and TRBJ2-7; 11 bases match TRBD2. V trimming: 5 bases; J trimming: 1 base; junction bases outside the gene matches: 4. The germline V gene encodes CDR1 LNHDA and CDR2 SQIVND (reference sequence). The CDR3 runs 15 residues. DNA of the CDR3: TGTGCCAGTAGTGAAACTAGCGGGGGTTCCTACGAGCAGTACTTC. It codes for CASSETSGGSYEQYF.

V usage is TRBV5-4 and J usage is TRBJ2-1, with unresolved D. Between the trimmed V and J ends, which lost 0 bases and 2 bases, there was a span of 9 bases. In germline, CDR1 is SGHNT, CDR2 YYREEE (reference sequence). The CDR3 sequence is 15 residues long. The CDR3 coding sequence is TGTGCCAGCAGCTTGGGTAGCCAAACCTACAATGAGCAGTTCTTC. Translation: CASSLGSQTYNEQFF.

This clone was seen a few times. CDR3 region: CASSPPFLRDSKPTF. The CDR3 region has the DNA TGTGCCAGCTCACCACCGTTTCTCCGGGACAGCAAACCCACCTTC. The rearrangement links TRBV18 to TRBJ1-2; 7 nucleotides agree with TRBD1. The CDR3 runs to 15 residues. CDR1 is KGHSH, CDR2 LQKENI, per germline. V lost 0 bases to trimming and J lost 13 bases; unmatched junction nucleotides: 14. Filled out from reference TRBV18 and TRBJ1-2, the complete variable domain reads NAGVMQNPRHLVRRRGQEARLRCSPMKGHSHVYWYRQLPEEGLKFMVYLQKENIIDESGMPKERFSAEFPKEGPSILRIQQVVRGDSAAYFCASSPPFLRDSKPTFGSGTRLTVV.

This chain links TRBV5-4 with TRBJ2-1; TRBD2 matches at 7 bases. This CDR3 has 16 residues. V lost 0 bases, J lost 4 bases, and 7 bases stayed unmatched. Germline V lookup: CDR1 SGHNT, CDR2 YYREEE (reference sequence). Here the CDR3 reads CASSLDGSSGYNEQFF. The CDR3 coding sequence is TGTGCCAGCAGCTTGGACGGTTCTAGCGGTTACAATGAGCAGTTCTTC.

The chain links TRBV24-1 to TRBJ2-1; D not resolved. CDR1 and CDR2 (germline): KGHDR, SFDVKD. This CDR3 has 16 residues. V lost 3 bases and J lost 10, with 21 bases in between. This CDR3 is CATSDRSGRAQEEQFF. CDR3 bases: TGTGCCACCAGTGATCGAAGTGGACGAGCCCAAGAGGAGCAGTTCTTC.

This clone was counted between two and nine times. The chain combines TRBV5-6 with TRBJ1-1, with a possible D match to TRBD1 (5 bases). Between the trimmed V and J ends, which lost 5 bases and 5 bases, there was a span of 16 bases. Germline CDR1 and CDR2: SGHDT and YYEEEE. CDR3 length: 14 amino acids. DNA of the CDR3: TGTGCCAGCAGATTGCGGGGCGGTGGTACTGAAGCTTTCTTT. Amino acid sequence: CASRLRGGGTEAFF.

The J gene is TRBJ2-1, the V gene TRBV6-6; D is unresolved. Trimming cost V 8 bases and J 5 bases, with 10 bases left between them. Per the germline V gene, CDR1 is MNHNY and CDR2 is SVGAGI (reference sequence). The CDR3 length is 12 residues. The CDR3 reads CASLKFNNEQFF. The CDR3 nucleotides are TGTGCCAGCCTTAAATTTAACAATGAGCAGTTCTTC.

The chain joins TRBV7-6 to TRBJ1-5; the D is unclear. This CDR3 is 14 amino acids long. V lost 1 base and J lost 6, with 10 bases in between. Germline V gene data show CDR1 as SGHVS and CDR2 as FNYEAQ. The CDR3 sequence is CASSLGNVGQPQHF. In nucleotides, the CDR3 is TGTGCCAGCAGCTTAGGTAATGTGGGTCAGCCCCAGCATTTT.

This clone showed up just once. V gene TRBV6-5 combines with J gene TRBJ1-1; 7 bases agree with TRBD1. Germline CDR1 reads MNHEY; CDR2 reads SVGAGI. The CDR3 runs 14 residues. V gave up 5 bases and J gave up 4 bases; unmatched junction bases: 7. In DNA, the CDR3 is TGTGCCAGCAGTACCCGGGACAGCTTCACTGAAGCTTTCTTT. Translated, it gives CASSTRDSFTEAFF.

A word on this clone: Other DNA sequences in the same sample also yield this CDR3. This rearrangement joins TRBV9 to TRBJ2-1, with 10 bases that match TRBD2. Looked up from germline, CDR1 is SGDLS and CDR2 is YYNGEE. The ends lost 0 bases at V and 9 bases at J; junction bases unmatched: 6. This CDR3 has 15 amino acids. As DNA, the CDR3 is TGTGCCAGCAGCGTAGCCCTAGCGGGAGCTGGTGAGCAGTTCTTC. Translation gives CASSVALAGAGEQFF.

J is TRBJ1-5 and V is TRBV6-1; no clear D gene. The V end was cut by 2 bases, the J end by 5 bases, with 16 bases between. The CDR3 covers 16 residues. CDR1 and CDR2 from the germline V gene are MNHNS and SASEGT. The DNA for the CDR3 is TGTGCCAGCAGTGAAAGTCACCCCCTGGGGTATCAGCCCCAGCATTTT. Amino acid sequence: CASSESHPLGYQPQHF.

The rearrangement links TRBV5-5 to TRBJ2-2, with a weak D call TRBD2 (5 bases). The CDR3 has 14 residues. Trimming removed 2 bases from V and 1 base from J, with 6 bases in between. Germline loops: CDR1 SGHKS, CDR2 YYEKEE (reference sequence). CDR3 region: CASSFAGNTGELFF. CDR3 nucleotide sequence: TGTGCCAGCAGCTTCGCGGGGAACACCGGGGAGCTGTTTTTT.

The chain couples TRBV30 to TRBJ2-1, with TRBD1 matching 7 bases. This CDR3 is built from 14 residues. Trimming cost V 3 bases and J 5 bases; bases outside gene matches: 7. Germline lookup yields CDR1 GTSNPN and CDR2 SVGIG (reference sequence). The CDR3 region has the DNA TGTGCCTGGAGCACAGGGGTTTCCGACAATGAGCAGTTCTTC. This gives the protein CAWSTGVSDNEQFF.

CDR3 sequence: CASRNGGQPMNTEAFF. CDR3 nucleotide sequence: TGCGCCAGCAGAAACGGGGGACAGCCTATGAACACTGAAGCTTTCTTT. The V and J genes are TRBV23-1 and TRBJ1-1; 7 bases fit TRBD1. Being an ORF, TRBV23-1 has a function that is uncertain. There are 16 residues in the CDR3. With 6 bases clipped from V and 0 bases from J, the junction kept 10 bases outside the gene matches.

This sequence joins TRBV7-3 and TRBJ2-6; no reliable D call. This CDR3 is built from 16 residues. Germline CDR1 is SGHTA and CDR2 is FQGTGA. V was pared by 2 bases and J by 3 bases, with 11 bases between. The CDR3 DNA reads as TGTGCCAGCAGCTTATATGGAGACTTTGGGGCCAACGTCCTGACTTTC. Amino acids: CASSLYGDFGANVLTF.

The chain recombines TRBV5-1 with TRBJ1-2; D gene uncertain. Germline lookup yields CDR1 SGHRS and CDR2 YFSETQ. Trimming shortened V by 0 bases and J by 2 bases, and 14 bases separated the two germline ends. The CDR3 consists of 16 residues. The CDR3 loop reads CASSLGAQILNYGYTF. CDR3 in DNA: TGCGCCAGCAGCTTGGGGGCACAGATTTTAAACTATGGCTACACCTTC.

The V gene is TRBV11-2, the J gene TRBJ2-1, with D perhaps matching TRBD1 or TRBD2 (5 bases each). This CDR3 region has 15 residues. Trimming removed 5 bases from V and 4 bases from J, with 15 bases in between. Germline CDR1 SGHAT, CDR2 FQNNGV. CDR3 amino acids: CASSPRDEYYNEQFF. The CDR3 DNA reads as TGTGCCAGCAGCCCTCGGGACGAGTATTACAATGAGCAGTTCTTC.

This rearrangement joins TRBV4-1 to TRBJ2-1; no reliable D call. The CDR3 covers 16 residues. The V gene lost 6 bases and the J gene lost 0 bases, with 15 bases spanning the gap. The germline V gene encodes CDR1 MGHRA and CDR2 YSYEKL. The CDR3 is CASSPLAVSSYNEQFF. DNA for the CDR3: TGCGCCAGCAGTCCCCTGGCGGTGAGCTCCTACAATGAGCAGTTCTTC.

The V and J genes are TRBV28 and TRBJ2-7; D assignment may be TRBD1 or TRBD2 (6 bases each). Germline CDR1 and CDR2: MDHEN and SYDVKM. The CDR3 consists of 14 residues. V shed 3 bases and J shed 3 bases, with 12 bases lying between them. The CDR3: CASSFGGRGYEQYF. The CDR3, as DNA: TGTGCCAGCAGTTTCGGGGGCCGGGGCTACGAGCAGTACTTC. Based on the CDR3 plus reference TRBV28 and TRBJ2-7, the full variable domain is DVKVTQSSRYLVKRTGEKVFLECVQDMDHENMFWYRQDPGLGLRLIYFSYDVKMKEKGDIPEGYSVSREKKERFSLILESASTNQTSMYLCASSFGGRGYEQYFGPGTRLTVT.